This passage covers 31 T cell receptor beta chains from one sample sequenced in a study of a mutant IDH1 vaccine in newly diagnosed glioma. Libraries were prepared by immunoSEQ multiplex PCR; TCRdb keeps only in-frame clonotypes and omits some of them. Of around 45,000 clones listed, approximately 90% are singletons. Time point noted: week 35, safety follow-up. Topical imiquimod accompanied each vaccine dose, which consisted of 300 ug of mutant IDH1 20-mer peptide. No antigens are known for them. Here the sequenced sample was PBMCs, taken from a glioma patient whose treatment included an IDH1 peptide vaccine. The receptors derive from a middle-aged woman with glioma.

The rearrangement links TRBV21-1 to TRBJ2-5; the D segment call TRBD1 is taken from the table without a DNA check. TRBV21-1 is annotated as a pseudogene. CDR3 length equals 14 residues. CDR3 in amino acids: CASSIGGREETQYF. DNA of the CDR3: TGTGCCAGCAGCATAGGGGGAAGGGAAGAGACCCAGTACTTC.

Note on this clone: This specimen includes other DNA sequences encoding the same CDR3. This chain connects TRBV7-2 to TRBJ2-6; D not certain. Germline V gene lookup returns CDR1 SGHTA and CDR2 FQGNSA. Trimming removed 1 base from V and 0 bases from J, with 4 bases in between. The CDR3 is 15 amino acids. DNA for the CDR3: TGTGCCAGCAGCTTAGACGGCTCTGGGGCCAACGTCCTGACTTTC. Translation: CASSLDGSGANVLTF.

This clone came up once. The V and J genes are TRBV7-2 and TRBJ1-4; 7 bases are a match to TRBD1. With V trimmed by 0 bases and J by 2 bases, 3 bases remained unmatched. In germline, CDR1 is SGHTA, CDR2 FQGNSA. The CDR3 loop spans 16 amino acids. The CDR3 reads CASSLATGKTNEKLFF. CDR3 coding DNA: TGTGCCAGCAGCTTAGCGACAGGGAAGACTAATGAAAAACTGTTTTTT.

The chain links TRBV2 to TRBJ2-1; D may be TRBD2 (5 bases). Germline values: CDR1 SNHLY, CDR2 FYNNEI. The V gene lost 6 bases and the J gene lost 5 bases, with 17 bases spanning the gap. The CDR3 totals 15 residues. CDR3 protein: CASSQGSSKNNEQFF. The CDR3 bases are TGTGCCAGCAGCCAAGGGTCTAGCAAAAACAATGAGCAGTTCTTC.

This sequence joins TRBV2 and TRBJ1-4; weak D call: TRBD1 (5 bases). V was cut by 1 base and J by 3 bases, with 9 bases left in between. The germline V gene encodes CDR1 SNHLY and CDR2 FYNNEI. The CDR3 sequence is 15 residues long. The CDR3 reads CASSEGGSPNEKLFF. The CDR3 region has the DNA TGTGCCAGCAGTGAAGGGGGGTCCCCTAATGAAAAACTGTTTTTT.

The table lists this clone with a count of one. In DNA form, the CDR3 reads TGTGCCAGCAGTTCCGTGGACAGATTAAACTATGGCTACACCTTC. This sequence encodes CASSSVDRLNYGYTF. The rearrangement links TRBV6-6 to TRBJ1-2; possibly TRBD1 for D (6 bases). Germline V gene sequence: CDR1 MNHNY, CDR2 SVGAGI (reference sequence). The CDR3 consists of 15 residues. The V and J ends lost 4 bases and 2 bases respectively, with 14 bases between them.

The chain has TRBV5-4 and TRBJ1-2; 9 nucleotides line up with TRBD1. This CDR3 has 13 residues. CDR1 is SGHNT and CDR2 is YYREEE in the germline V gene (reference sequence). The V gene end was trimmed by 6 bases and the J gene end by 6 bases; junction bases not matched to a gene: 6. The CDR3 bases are TGTGCCAGCAATCACCGGGACAGGGATGGCTACACCTTC. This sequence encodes CASNHRDRDGYTF.

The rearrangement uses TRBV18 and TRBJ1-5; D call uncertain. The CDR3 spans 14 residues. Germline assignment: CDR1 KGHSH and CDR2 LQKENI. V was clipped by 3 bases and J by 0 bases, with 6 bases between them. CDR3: CASSPANSNQPQHF. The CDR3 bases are TGTGCCAGCTCACCGGCAAATAGCAATCAGCCCCAGCATTTT.

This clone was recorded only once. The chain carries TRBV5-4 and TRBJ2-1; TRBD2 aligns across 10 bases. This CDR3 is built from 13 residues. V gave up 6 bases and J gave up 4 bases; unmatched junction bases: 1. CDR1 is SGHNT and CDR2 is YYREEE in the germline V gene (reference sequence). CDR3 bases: TGTGCCAGCAAGCGGGGGGGATACAATGAGCAGTTCTTC. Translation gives CASKRGGYNEQFF.

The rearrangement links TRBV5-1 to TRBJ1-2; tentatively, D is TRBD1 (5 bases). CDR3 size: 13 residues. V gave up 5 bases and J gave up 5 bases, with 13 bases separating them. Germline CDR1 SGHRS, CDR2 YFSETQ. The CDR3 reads CASRTTEDYGYTF. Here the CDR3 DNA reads TGCGCCAGCAGGACGACAGAGGATTATGGCTACACCTTC.

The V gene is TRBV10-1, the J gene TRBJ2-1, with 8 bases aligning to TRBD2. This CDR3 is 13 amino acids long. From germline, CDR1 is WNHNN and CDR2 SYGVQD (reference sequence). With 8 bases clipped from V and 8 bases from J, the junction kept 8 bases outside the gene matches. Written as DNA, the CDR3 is TGCGCCAGCTCACTGGCGGGGGGCGATGAGCAGTTCTTC. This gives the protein CASSLAGGDEQFF.

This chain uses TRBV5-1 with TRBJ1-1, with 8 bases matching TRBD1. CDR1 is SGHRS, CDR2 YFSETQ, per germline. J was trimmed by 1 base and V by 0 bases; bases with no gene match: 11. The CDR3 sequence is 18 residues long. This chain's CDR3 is CASSLAQGAILSNTEAFF. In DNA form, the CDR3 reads TGCGCCAGCAGCTTGGCGCAGGGGGCCATTCTATCGAACACTGAAGCTTTCTTT.

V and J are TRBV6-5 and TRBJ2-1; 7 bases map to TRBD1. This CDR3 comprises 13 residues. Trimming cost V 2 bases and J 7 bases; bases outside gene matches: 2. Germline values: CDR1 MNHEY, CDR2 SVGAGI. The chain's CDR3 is CASSYSRGNEQFF. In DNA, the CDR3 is TGTGCCAGCAGTTACAGCAGGGGGAATGAGCAGTTCTTC.

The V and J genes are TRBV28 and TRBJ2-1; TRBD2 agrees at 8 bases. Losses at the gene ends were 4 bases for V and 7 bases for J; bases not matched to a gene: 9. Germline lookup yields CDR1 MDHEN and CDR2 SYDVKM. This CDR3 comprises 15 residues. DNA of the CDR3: TGTGCCAGCAGTTCCGGGACTAGGGGGGTGAATGAGCAGTTCTTC. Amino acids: CASSSGTRGVNEQFF. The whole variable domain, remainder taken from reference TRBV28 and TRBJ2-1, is DVKVTQSSRYLVKRTGEKVFLECVQDMDHENMFWYRQDPGLGLRLIYFSYDVKMKEKGDIPEGYSVSREKKERFSLILESASTNQTSMYLCASSSGTRGVNEQFFGPGTRLTVL.

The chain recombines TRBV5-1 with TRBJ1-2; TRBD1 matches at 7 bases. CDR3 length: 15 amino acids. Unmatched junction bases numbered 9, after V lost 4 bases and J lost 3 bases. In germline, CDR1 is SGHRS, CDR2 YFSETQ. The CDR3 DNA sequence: TGCGCCAGCAGCATACAGGGGAGGAAGGACTATGGCTACACCTTC. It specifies CASSIQGRKDYGYTF.

The CDR3: CASSDISGANVLTF. The CDR3 nucleotides read TGTGCCAGCAGCGATATCTCTGGGGCCAACGTCCTGACTTTC. V usage is TRBV6-1 and J usage is TRBJ2-6; D unclear. Looked up from germline, CDR1 is MNHNS and CDR2 is SASEGT. The V end was cut by 6 bases, the J end by 0 bases, with 6 bases between. CDR3 length: 14 amino acids.

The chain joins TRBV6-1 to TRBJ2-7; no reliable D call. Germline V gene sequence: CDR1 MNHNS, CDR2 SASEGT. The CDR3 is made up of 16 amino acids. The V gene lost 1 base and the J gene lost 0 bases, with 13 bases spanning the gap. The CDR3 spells CASSEGSSSRSYEQYF. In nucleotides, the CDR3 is TGTGCCAGCAGTGAAGGAAGCAGCAGCCGCTCCTACGAGCAGTACTTC.

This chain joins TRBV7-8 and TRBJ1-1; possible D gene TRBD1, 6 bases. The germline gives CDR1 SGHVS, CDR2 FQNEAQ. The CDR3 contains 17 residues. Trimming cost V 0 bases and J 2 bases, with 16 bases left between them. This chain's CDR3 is CASSLALGGPGNTEAFF. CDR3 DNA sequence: TGTGCCAGCAGCTTAGCGTTGGGGGGGCCAGGTAACACTGAAGCTTTCTTT.

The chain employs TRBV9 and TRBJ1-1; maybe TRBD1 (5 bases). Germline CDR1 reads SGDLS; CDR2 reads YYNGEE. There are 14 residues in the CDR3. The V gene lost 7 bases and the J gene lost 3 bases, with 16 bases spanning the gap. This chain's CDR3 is CASGSGTQDTEAFF. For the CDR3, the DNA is TGTGCCAGCGGATCCGGGACGCAGGACACTGAAGCTTTCTTT.

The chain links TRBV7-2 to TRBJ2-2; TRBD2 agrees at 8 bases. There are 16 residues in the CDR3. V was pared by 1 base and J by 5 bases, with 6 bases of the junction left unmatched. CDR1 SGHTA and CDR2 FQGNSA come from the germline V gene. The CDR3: CASSLVRTSLTGELFF. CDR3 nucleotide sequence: TGTGCCAGCAGCTTAGTGCGGACTAGCCTGACCGGGGAGCTGTTTTTT.

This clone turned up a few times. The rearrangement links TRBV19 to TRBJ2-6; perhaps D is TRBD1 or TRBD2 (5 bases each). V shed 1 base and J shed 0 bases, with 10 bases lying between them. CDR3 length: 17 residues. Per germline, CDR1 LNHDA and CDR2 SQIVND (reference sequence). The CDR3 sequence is CASSIGGVSSGANVLTF. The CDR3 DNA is TGTGCCAGTAGTATAGGAGGGGTTAGCTCTGGGGCCAACGTCCTGACTTTC.

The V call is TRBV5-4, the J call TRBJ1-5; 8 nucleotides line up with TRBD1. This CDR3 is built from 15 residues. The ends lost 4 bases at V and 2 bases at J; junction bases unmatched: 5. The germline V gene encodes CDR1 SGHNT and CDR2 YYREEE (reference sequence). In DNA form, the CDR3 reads TGTGCCAGCAGCGTTCAGGGACAGGGCAATCAGCCCCAGCATTTT. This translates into CASSVQGQGNQPQHF.

CDR3 sequence (DNA): TGTGCCAGCGGCGTAAGTACAGGGTCGTCGTCTGGAAACACCATATATTTT. It yields the protein CASGVSTGSSSGNTIYF. The genes are TRBV4-2 and TRBJ1-3; weak D call: TRBD1 (6 bases). Trimming removed 8 bases at V and 1 base at J, with 21 bases between. The CDR3 covers 17 residues. Germline V lookup: CDR1 LGHNA, CDR2 YNFKEQ.

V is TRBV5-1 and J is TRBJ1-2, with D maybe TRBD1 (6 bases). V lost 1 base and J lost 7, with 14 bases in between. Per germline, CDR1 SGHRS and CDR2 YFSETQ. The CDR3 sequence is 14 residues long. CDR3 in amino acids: CASSLQQGTTGYTF. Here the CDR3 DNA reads TGCGCCAGCAGCTTGCAACAGGGAACTACTGGCTACACCTTC.

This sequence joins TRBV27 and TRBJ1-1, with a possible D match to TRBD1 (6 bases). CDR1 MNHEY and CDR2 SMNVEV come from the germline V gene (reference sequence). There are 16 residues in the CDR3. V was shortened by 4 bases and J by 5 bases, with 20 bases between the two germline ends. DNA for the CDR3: TGTGCCAGCAGTTCAATTCGGCAGGGGCGGGGGACTGAAGCTTTCTTT. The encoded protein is CASSSIRQGRGTEAFF.

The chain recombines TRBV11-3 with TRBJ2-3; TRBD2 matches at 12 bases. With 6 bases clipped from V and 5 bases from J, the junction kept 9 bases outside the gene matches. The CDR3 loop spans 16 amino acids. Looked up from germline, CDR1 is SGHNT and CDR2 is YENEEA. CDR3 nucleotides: TGTGCCAGCAGTTTGACTAGCGGGAGTATCATAGATACGCAGTATTTT. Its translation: CASSLTSGSIIDTQYF.

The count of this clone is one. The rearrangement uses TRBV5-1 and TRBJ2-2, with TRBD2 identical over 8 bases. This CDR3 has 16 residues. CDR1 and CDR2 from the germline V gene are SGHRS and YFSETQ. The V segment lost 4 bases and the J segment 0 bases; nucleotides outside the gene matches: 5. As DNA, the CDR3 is TGCGCCAGCAGCCCTTTAGCGGGGACGAACACCGGGGAGCTGTTTTTT. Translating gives CASSPLAGTNTGELFF. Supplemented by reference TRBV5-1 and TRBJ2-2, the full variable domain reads KAGVTQTPRYLIKTRGQQVTLSCSPISGHRSVSWYQQTPGQGLQFLFEYFSETQRNKGNFPGRFSGRQFSNSRSEMNVSTLELGDSALYLCASSPLAGTNTGELFFGEGSRLTVL.

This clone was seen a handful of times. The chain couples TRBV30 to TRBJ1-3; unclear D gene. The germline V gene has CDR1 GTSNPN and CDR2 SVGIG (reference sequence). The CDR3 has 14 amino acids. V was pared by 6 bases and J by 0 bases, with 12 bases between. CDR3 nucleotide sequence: TGTGCCTGCCCTGACACGAGCTCTGGAAACACCATATATTTT. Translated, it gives CACPDTSSGNTIYF.

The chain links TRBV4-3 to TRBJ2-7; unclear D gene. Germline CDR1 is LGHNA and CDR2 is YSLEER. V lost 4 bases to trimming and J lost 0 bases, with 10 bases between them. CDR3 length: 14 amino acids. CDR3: CASSRNLGSYEQYF. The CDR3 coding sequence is TGCGCCAGCAGCCGAAATCTGGGCTCCTACGAGCAGTACTTC.

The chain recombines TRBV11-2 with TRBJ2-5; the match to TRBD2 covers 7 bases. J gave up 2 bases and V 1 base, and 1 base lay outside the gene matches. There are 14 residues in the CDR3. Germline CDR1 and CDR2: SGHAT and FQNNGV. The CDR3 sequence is CASSLGLAQETQYF. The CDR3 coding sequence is TGTGCCAGCAGCTTAGGACTAGCACAAGAGACCCAGTACTTC.

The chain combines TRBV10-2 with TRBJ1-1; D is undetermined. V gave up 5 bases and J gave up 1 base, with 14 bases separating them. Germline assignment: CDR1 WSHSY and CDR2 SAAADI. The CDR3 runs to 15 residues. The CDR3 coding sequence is TGCGCCAGCAGTACGGCCATGGGATCGAACACTGAAGCTTTCTTT. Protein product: CASSTAMGSNTEAFF.